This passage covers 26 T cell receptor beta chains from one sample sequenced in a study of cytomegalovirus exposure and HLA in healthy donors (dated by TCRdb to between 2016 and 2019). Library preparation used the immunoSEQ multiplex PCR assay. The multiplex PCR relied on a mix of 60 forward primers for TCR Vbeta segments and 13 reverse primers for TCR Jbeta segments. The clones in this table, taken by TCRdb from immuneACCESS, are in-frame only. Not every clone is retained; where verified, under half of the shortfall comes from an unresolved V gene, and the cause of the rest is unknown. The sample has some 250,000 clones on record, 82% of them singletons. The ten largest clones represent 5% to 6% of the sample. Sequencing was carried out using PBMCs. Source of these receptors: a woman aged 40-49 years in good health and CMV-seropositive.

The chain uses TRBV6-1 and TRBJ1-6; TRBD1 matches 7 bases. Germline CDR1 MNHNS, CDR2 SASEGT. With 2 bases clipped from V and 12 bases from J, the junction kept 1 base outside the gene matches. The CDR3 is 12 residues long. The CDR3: CASSERDRPLHF. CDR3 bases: TGTGCCAGCAGTGAAAGGGACAGACCCCTCCACTTT.

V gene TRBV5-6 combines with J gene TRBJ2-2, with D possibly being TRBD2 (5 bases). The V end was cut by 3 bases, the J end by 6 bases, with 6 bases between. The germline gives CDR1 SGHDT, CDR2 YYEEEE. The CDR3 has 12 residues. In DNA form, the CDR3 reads TGTGCCAGCAGCTGGACTGCCGGGGAGCTGTTTTTT. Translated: CASSWTAGELFF.

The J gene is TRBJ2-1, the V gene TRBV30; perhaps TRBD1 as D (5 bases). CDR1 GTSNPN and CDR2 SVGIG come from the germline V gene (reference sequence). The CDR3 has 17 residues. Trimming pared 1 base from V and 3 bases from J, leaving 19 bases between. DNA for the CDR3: TGTGCCTGGAGTGGGGCTAGGGGCAACGGCTTCTACAATGAGCAGTTCTTC. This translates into CAWSGARGNGFYNEQFF.

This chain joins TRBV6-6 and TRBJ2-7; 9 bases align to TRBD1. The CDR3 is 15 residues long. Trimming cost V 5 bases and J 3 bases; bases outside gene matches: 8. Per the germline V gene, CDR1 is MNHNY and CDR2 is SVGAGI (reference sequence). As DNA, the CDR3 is TGTGCCAGCAGTCCCGACAGGGGGATAAGCTACGAGCAGTACTTC. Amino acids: CASSPDRGISYEQYF.

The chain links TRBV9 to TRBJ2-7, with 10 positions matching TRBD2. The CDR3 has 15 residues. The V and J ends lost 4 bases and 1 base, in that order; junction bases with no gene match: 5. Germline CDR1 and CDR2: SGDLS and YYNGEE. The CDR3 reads CASSFRTSGSYEQYF. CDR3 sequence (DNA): TGTGCCAGCAGCTTTAGGACTAGCGGTTCCTACGAGCAGTACTTC.

The CDR3 spells CASSRGAGNYGYTF. The CDR3 DNA sequence: TGTGCCAGCAGCCGGGGGGCGGGGAACTATGGCTACACCTTC. The chain combines TRBV5-5 with TRBJ1-2, with D possibly matching TRBD1 (6 bases). The CDR3 covers 14 residues. Germline V gene data show CDR1 as SGHKS and CDR2 as YYEKEE (reference sequence). V was shortened by 4 bases and J by 2 bases, with 12 bases between the two germline ends. The variable domain in full, with the rest retrieved from reference TRBV5-5 and TRBJ1-2, is DAGVTQSPTHLIKTRGQQVTLRCSPISGHKSVSWYQQVLGQGPQFIFQYYEKEERGRGNFPDRFSARQFPNYSSELNVNALLLGDSALYLCASSRGAGNYGYTFGSGTRLTVV.

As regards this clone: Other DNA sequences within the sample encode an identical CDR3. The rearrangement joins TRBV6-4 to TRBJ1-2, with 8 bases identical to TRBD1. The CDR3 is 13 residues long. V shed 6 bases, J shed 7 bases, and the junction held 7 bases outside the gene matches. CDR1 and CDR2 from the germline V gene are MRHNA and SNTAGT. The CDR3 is CASREDRAGGYTF. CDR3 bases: TGTGCCAGCAGGGAGGACAGGGCTGGTGGCTACACCTTC.

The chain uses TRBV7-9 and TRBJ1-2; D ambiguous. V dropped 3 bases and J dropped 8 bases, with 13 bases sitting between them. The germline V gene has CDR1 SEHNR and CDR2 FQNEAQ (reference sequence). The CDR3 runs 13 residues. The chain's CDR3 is CASSFEGGGGYTF. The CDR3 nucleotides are TGTGCCAGCAGCTTTGAGGGCGGAGGCGGCTACACCTTC.

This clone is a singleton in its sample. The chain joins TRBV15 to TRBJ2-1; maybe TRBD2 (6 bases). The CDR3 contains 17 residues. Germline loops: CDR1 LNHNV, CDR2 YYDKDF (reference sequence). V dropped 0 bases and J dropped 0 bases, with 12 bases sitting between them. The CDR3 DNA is TGTGCCACCAGCAGAGATGGAGGGCGGGCCTCCTACAATGAGCAGTTCTTC. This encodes CATSRDGGRASYNEQFF.

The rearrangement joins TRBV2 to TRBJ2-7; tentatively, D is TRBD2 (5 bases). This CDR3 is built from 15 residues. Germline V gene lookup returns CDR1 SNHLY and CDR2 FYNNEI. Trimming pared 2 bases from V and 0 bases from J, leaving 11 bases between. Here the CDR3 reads CASSEKRAGSYEQYF. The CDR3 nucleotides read TGTGCCAGCAGTGAAAAAAGGGCGGGCTCCTACGAGCAGTACTTC.

In nucleotides, the CDR3 is TGTGCCAGTAGTATAATTGGGGGCCTAGGCGGAGAGGCTTTCTTT. This sequence encodes CASSIIGGLGGEAFF. This chain connects TRBV19 to TRBJ1-1; weak D call: TRBD1 (6 bases). Germline loops: CDR1 LNHDA, CDR2 SQIVND (reference sequence). The CDR3 is 15 residues long. The V end lost 2 bases, the J end lost 11 bases, and 21 bases lay between the germline ends.

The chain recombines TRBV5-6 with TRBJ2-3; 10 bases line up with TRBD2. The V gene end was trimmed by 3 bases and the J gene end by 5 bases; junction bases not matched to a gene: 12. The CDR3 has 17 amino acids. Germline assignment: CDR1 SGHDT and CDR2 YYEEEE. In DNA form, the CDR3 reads TGTGCCAGCAGCTGGATCCGAGCTAGCGGGAGCCAAGATACGCAGTATTTT. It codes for CASSWIRASGSQDTQYF.

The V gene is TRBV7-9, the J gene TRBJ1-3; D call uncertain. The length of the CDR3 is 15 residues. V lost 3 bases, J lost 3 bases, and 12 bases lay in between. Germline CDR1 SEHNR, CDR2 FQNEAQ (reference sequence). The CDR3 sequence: CASSLSRGSGNTIYF. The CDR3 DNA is TGTGCCAGCAGCTTGTCCCGAGGAAGTGGAAACACCATATATTTT.

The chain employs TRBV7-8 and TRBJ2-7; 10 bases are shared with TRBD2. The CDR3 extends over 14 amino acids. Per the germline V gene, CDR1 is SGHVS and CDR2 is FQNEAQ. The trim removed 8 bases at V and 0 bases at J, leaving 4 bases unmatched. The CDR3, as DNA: TGTGCCAGCGGCGCTAGCGGGAGCTCCTACGAGCAGTACTTC. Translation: CASGASGSSYEQYF.

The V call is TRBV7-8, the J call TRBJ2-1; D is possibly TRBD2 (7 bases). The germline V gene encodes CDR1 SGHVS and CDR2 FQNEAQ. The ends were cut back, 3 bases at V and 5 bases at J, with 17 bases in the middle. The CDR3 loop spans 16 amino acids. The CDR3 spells CASSFKRGGVNNEQFF. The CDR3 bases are TGTGCCAGCAGCTTCAAGAGGGGGGGAGTGAACAATGAGCAGTTCTTC.

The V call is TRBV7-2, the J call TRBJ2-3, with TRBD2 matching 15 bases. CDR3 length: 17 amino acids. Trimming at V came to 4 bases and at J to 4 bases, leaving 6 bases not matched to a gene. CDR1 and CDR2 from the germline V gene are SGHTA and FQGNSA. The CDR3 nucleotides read TGTGCCAGCAGCTCACTTAGGACTAGCGGGGGGGCAGATACGCAGTATTTT. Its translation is CASSSLRTSGGADTQYF.

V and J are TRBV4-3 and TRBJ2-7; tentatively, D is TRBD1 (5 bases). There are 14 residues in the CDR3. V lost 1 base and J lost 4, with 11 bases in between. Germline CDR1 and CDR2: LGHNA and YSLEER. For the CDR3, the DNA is TGCGCCAGCAGCCAAGGCACAGGACCATACGAGCAGTACTTC. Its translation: CASSQGTGPYEQYF.

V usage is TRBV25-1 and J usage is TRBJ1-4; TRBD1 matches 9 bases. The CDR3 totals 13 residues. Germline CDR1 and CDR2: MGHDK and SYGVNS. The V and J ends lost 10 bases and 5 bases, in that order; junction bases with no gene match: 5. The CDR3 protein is CATVDRGNEKLFF. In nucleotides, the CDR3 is TGTGCCACCGTAGACAGGGGGAATGAAAAACTGTTTTTT.

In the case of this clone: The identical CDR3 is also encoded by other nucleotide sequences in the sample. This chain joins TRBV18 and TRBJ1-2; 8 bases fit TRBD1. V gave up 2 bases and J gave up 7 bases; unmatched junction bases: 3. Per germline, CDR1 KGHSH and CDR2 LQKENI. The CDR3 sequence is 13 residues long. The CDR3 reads CASSPGQGGGYTF. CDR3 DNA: TGTGCCAGCTCACCAGGACAGGGAGGTGGCTACACCTTC.

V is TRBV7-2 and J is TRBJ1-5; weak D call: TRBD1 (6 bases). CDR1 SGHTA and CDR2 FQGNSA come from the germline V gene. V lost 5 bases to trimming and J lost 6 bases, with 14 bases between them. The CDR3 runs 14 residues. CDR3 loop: CASSPDTGPQPQHF. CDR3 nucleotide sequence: TGTGCCAGCAGCCCAGACACAGGGCCTCAGCCCCAGCATTTT.

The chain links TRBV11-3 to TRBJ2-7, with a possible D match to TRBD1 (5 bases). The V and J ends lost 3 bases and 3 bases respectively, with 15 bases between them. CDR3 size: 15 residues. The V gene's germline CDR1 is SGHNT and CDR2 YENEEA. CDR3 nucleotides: TGTGCCAGCAGCTTGGCAGGGAATTCGCTCTACGAGCAGTACTTC. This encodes CASSLAGNSLYEQYF.

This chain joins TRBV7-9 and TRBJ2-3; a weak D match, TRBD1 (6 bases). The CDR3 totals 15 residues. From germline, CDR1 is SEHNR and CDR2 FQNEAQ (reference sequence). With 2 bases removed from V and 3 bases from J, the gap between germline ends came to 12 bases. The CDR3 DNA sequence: TGTGCCAGCAGCTTATCAGTAGGGGGAACAGATACGCAGTATTTT. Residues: CASSLSVGGTDTQYF.

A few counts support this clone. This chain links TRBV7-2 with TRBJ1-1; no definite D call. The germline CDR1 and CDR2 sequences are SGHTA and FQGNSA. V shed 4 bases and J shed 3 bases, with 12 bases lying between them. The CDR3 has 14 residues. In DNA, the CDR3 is TGTGCCAGCAGCTCCCGCACAGCAGACACTGAAGCTTTCTTT. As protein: CASSSRTADTEAFF. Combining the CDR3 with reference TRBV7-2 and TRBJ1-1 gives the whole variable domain GAGVSQSPSNKVTEKGKDVELRCDPISGHTALYWYRQSLGQGLEFLIYFQGNSAPDKSGLPSDRFSAERTGGSVSTLTIQRTQQEDSAVYLCASSSRTADTEAFFGQGTRLTVV.

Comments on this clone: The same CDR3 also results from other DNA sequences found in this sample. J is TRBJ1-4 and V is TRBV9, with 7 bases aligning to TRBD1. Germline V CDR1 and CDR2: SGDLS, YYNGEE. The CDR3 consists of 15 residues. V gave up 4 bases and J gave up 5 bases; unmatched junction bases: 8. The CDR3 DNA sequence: TGTGCCAGCAGCCCCCGGGACAGTAGCAATGAAAAACTGTTTTTT. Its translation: CASSPRDSSNEKLFF.

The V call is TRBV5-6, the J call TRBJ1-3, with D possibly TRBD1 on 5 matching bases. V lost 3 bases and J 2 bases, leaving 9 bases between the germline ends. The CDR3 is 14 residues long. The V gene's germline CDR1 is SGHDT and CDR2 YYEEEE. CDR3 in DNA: TGTGCCAGCAGCTCCGGGACTGCTGGAAACACCATATATTTT. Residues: CASSSGTAGNTIYF.

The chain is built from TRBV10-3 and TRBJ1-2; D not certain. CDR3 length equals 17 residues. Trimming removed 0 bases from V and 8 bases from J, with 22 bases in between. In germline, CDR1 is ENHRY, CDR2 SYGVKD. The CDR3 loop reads CAISESTVAGITGGYTF. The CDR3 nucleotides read TGTGCCATCAGTGAGTCGACGGTCGCGGGGATTACCGGGGGCTACACCTTC.